This T cell receptor (beta chain) came from a study of T cell responses to AZD1222 COVID-19 vaccine. Overall study findings and caveats: Donors skewed white British and female; clonal diversity was possibly underestimated. Baseline serostatus was positive in only a handful of AZD1222 recipients. Following two doses of AZD1222, Spike-specific TCR breadth and depth rose.

Clones were read by immunoSEQ multiplex PCR, and TCRdb kept only the in-frame ones, dropping some. The table shows roughly 100,000 clones, with roughly 91% occurring only once. The ends were cut back, 5 bases at V and 7 bases at J, with 8 bases in the middle. Germline values: CDR1 KGHSH, CDR2 LQKENI. There are 11 residues in the CDR3. Notes on this clone: What it binds is not known.

The input for sequencing was peripheral blood, taken on day 0 of AZD1222 vaccination. The chain combines TRBV18 with TRBJ1-1; tentative D call: TRBD1 (5 bases). The TCR comes from an adult in good health. The CDR3 loop is CASSTRDEAFF. As DNA, the CDR3 is TGTGCCAGCTCAACCAGGGATGAAGCTTTCTTT.